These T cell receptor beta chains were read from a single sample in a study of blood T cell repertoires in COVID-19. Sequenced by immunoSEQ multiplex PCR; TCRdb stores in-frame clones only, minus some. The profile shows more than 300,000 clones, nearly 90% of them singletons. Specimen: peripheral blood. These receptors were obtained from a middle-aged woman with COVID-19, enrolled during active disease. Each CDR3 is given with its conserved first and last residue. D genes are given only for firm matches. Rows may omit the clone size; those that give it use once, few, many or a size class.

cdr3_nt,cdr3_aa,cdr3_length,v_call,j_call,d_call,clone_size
TGTGCCAGCAGCTTAAATGGGGGCGCCTACAATGAGCAGTTCTTC,CASSLNGGAYNEQFF,15,TRBV7-3,TRBJ2-1,-,-
TGTGCCAGCAGTTTAAGGGCAGGGAGGGGTGGCTACACCTTC,CASSLRAGRGGYTF,14,TRBV28,TRBJ1-2,-,-
TGTGCCAGCAGTTTGGACAGGGCTGGGGCCAACGTCCTGACTTTC,CASSLDRAGANVLTF,15,TRBV28,TRBJ2-6,TRBD1,-
TGTGCCAGCAGTTCCCACGGGGAGCTGTTTTTT,CASSSHGELFF,11,TRBV12-3/TRBV12-4,TRBJ2-2,-,once
TGTGCCAGTAGTTCACTGGGACAGGGTCATTCACCCCTCCACTTT,CASSSLGQGHSPLHF,15,TRBV19,TRBJ1-6,TRBD1,-
TGTGCCAGCAGCCGGGGGACTAGCGGACGTTACGAGCAGTACTTC,CASSRGTSGRYEQYF,15,TRBV14,TRBJ2-7,TRBD2,-
TGTGCCAGCCTCTTGGGACAGCCAGAGACCCAGTACTTC,CASLLGQPETQYF,13,TRBV2,TRBJ2-5,TRBD1,-
TGTGCCAGTAGTATAGGTCGGAACACTGAAGCTTTCTTT,CASSIGRNTEAFF,13,TRBV19,TRBJ1-1,-,-
TGTGCCAGCAGCCCGGGACAGGAGACTTATCAGCCCCAGCATTTT,CASSPGQETYQPQHF,15,TRBV27,TRBJ1-5,TRBD1,-
TGCGCCAGCAGTCAATCGAGGGGGGGCGAGAACTACGAGCAGTACTTC,CASSQSRGGENYEQYF,16,TRBV23-1,TRBJ2-7,-,-
TGTGCCAGCTCACTAGGACAGACCGTCCCACCCCTCCACTTT,CASSLGQTVPPLHF,14,TRBV18,TRBJ1-6,-,-
TGTGCCAGCAGCCAACAATACAATGAGCAGTTCTTC,CASSQQYNEQFF,12,TRBV5-4,TRBJ2-1,-,-
TGTGCCTGGGGTACAGGGCCTATTACTGAAGCTTTCTTT,CAWGTGPITEAFF,13,TRBV30,TRBJ1-1,-,-
TGTGCCAGCAGCTCTTCCTTTGGGGGGAATCTCATCGATGAGCAGTTCTTC,CASSSSFGGNLIDEQFF,17,TRBV11-2,TRBJ2-1,-,-
TGTGCCAGCAGCGTACGCAGGGATGGGCCCCAGCATTTT,CASSVRRDGPQHF,13,TRBV4-2,TRBJ1-5,-,-
TGTGCCAGCTCACCGCCGGGACAGGGCCTAATCTACGAGCAGTACTTC,CASSPPGQGLIYEQYF,16,TRBV18,TRBJ2-7,TRBD1,-
TGTGCCAGCTCAACAAGGACAGGGGCTGACGAGCAGTACTTC,CASSTRTGADEQYF,14,TRBV18,TRBJ2-7,TRBD1,-
TGTGCCAGCAGTGAATTCGGGAACTATGGCTACACCTTC,CASSEFGNYGYTF,13,TRBV2,TRBJ1-2,-,-
TGTGCCAGCCGGGACAGGCTGACTGCAACTAATGAAAAACTGTTTTTT,CASRDRLTATNEKLFF,16,TRBV11-2,TRBJ1-4,TRBD1,-
TGCGCCAGCAGCCCATCAATGGGCGAGACCCAGTACTTC,CASSPSMGETQYF,13,TRBV4-3,TRBJ2-5,-,-
TGTGCCAGTAGTATAGATCAGGTCCGCACTGAAGCTTTCTTT,CASSIDQVRTEAFF,14,TRBV19,TRBJ1-1,-,-
TGTGCCAGCAGCTTGAGTCCTCCAAACAGGGCGAACTACAATGAGCAGTTCTTC,CASSLSPPNRANYNEQFF,18,TRBV7-6,TRBJ2-1,-,-
TGTGCCAGTAGTAGGAGGGACAGGGACCCCTATAGCAATCAGCCCCAGCATTTT,CASSRRDRDPYSNQPQHF,18,TRBV19,TRBJ1-5,TRBD1,-
TGTGCCAGCAGCCTACAGACCATGAACACTGAAGCTTTCTTT,CASSLQTMNTEAFF,14,TRBV27,TRBJ1-1,-,-
TGTGCCAGCAGACCAGGGGGCACAGATACGCAGTATTTT,CASRPGGTDTQYF,13,TRBV6-5,TRBJ2-3,-,-
TGTGCCAGCAGCTTAAGTCTCAGAGGGCAGTGGAATCAGCCCCAGCATTTT,CASSLSLRGQWNQPQHF,17,TRBV7-2,TRBJ1-5,-,-
TGTGCCAGCAGTTACGGGACTAGCGTTATCCTATCCTACGAGCAGTACTTC,CASSYGTSVILSYEQYF,17,TRBV6-2/TRBV6-3,TRBJ2-7,TRBD2,-
TGTGCCAGCAGTCAAGGGGTGGCCCCCGGAGCTTTCTTT,CASSQGVAPGAFF,13,TRBV12-3/TRBV12-4,TRBJ1-1,-,-
TGTGCCAGCAGTGAAGCGGCTAGCGGGGGGGCTTGGGATGAGCAGTTCTTC,CASSEAASGGAWDEQFF,17,TRBV6-1,TRBJ2-1,TRBD2,-
TGTGCCAGCAGCTTAGGGGGAGCGGGGGCCCTAGATACGCAGTATTTT,CASSLGGAGALDTQYF,16,TRBV11-3,TRBJ2-3,TRBD2,-
TGTGCCAGCAGTGTACGACGGGAATTTAACTATGGCTACACCTTC,CASSVRREFNYGYTF,15,TRBV28,TRBJ1-2,-,-
TGTGCCAGCAGTTTCCGTGGGGTCGCCGGGGGAGGCTACACCTTC,CASSFRGVAGGGYTF,15,TRBV28,TRBJ1-2,-,-
TGTGCCAGCAGTTTAAGGATCGCAATCGGGGAACTGTTTTTT,CASSLRIAIGELFF,14,TRBV28,TRBJ1-4,-,-
TGTGCCACCACCAGGAACACTGAAGCTTTCTTT,CATTRNTEAFF,11,TRBV19,TRBJ1-1,-,-
TGTGCCATCAGTGAGTCGACAGCGACTGGCTACACCTTC,CAISESTATGYTF,13,TRBV10-3,TRBJ1-2,-,-
TGTGCCAGCAGCCCCTCGGTAGAGACCCAGTACTTC,CASSPSVETQYF,12,TRBV28,TRBJ2-5,-,-
TGTGCCAGCAGTGGTGACAGCCGATCCTACGAGCAGTACTTC,CASSGDSRSYEQYF,14,TRBV28,TRBJ2-7,-,-
TGTGCCAGCAGCTTGGGGTCGACGGGGGGAAACACCATATATTTT,CASSLGSTGGNTIYF,15,TRBV5-5,TRBJ1-3,-,-
TGTGCCAGCAGCTCGACAGGGGGCAGGTACGAGCAGTACTTC,CASSSTGGRYEQYF,14,TRBV7-3,TRBJ2-7,TRBD1,-
TGTGCCAGCAGTGGGGCAACGAATTGGGGAATAACTGGGGCCAACGTCCTGACTTTC,CASSGATNWGITGANVLTF,19,TRBV27,TRBJ2-6,-,once
TGTGCCAGCAGCCCAGGGTACACTGAAGCTTTCTTT,CASSPGYTEAFF,12,TRBV12-3/TRBV12-4,TRBJ1-1,-,once
TGTGCCACTACACAGGGGGGCAGCAATCAGCCCCAGCATTTT,CATTQGGSNQPQHF,14,TRBV28,TRBJ1-5,TRBD1,few
TGTGCCAGCAGCCCCCTGACAGTCGGAGAGACCCAGTACTTC,CASSPLTVGETQYF,14,TRBV4-2,TRBJ2-5,-,once
TGTGCCAGCAGCATCCACAGGGGAGAGACCCAGTACTTC,CASSIHRGETQYF,13,TRBV11-2,TRBJ2-5,TRBD1,-
TGTGCCAGCAGCCAAGATCTCGGGGGGATCTACACTGAAGCTTTCTTT,CASSQDLGGIYTEAFF,16,TRBV4-2,TRBJ1-1,-,-
TGTGCCAGCAGTCGAGGAGTTGGCAATGAGCAGTTCTTC,CASSRGVGNEQFF,13,TRBV6-6,TRBJ2-1,-,-
TGTGCCAGCAGCTTAGTTGGCGGGAGGGGCAACGAGCAGTACTTC,CASSLVGGRGNEQYF,15,TRBV7-2,TRBJ2-7,TRBD2,-
TGTGCCAGCAGTCTCCTATCCGGGGGGAACACTGAAGCTTTCTTT,CASSLLSGGNTEAFF,15,TRBV6-5,TRBJ1-1,-,-
TGTGCCAGTACCGAGACAGGGGTTGCCAACTATGGCTACACCTTC,CASTETGVANYGYTF,15,TRBV19,TRBJ1-2,TRBD1,-
TGTGCCAGCAGTTTACTCCCGGACAGGGGCGAAAAACTGTTTTTT,CASSLLPDRGEKLFF,15,TRBV27,TRBJ1-4,TRBD1,-
TGTGCCAGCAGCCCTAACCGTCTAGCGGGAGTCCGGGTAGCCAAAAACATTCAGTACTTC,CASSPNRLAGVRVAKNIQYF,20,TRBV27,TRBJ2-4,TRBD2,-
TGTGCCTGGAGTACCCGACAGGGGAATGGCTACACCTTC,CAWSTRQGNGYTF,13,TRBV30,TRBJ1-2,TRBD1,-
TGTGCCAGTCTCAGGGGGTCCGACTATGGCTACACCTTC,CASLRGSDYGYTF,13,TRBV19,TRBJ1-2,TRBD1,-
TGTGCCAGCAGCCAAGCTCGTACAGCTACCATGAACACTGAAGCTTTCTTT,CASSQARTATMNTEAFF,17,TRBV3-1/TRBV3-2,TRBJ1-1,-,-
TGTGCCACCAGCAGACACTTCTTAACACAGGGTTCCAGTGAAAAACTGTTTTTT,CATSRHFLTQGSSEKLFF,18,TRBV15,TRBJ1-4,-,-
TGTGCCAGCAGCGCCACCGGACAGCCCAGCTCCTATAATTCACCCCTCCACTTT,CASSATGQPSSYNSPLHF,18,TRBV9,TRBJ1-6,-,-
TGTGCCAGCAGTTTTCGGGACAGTAATCAGCCCCAGCATTTT,CASSFRDSNQPQHF,14,TRBV27,TRBJ1-5,TRBD1,-
TGTGCCAGCAGTTTTCTAGGGGACACCGGGGAGCTGTTTTTT,CASSFLGDTGELFF,14,TRBV6-6,TRBJ2-2,-,-